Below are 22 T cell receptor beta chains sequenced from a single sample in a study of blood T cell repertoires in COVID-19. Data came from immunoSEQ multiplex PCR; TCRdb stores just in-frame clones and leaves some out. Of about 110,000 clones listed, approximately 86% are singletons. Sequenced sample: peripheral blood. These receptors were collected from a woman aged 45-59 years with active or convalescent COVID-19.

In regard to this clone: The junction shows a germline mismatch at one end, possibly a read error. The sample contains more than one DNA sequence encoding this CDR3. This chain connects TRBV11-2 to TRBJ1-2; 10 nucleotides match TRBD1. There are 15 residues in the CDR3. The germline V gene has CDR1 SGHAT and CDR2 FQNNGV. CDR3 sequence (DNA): TGCGCCAGCAGCTCCCGGACAGGGGGGAACTATGGCTACACCTTC. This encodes CASSSRTGGNYGYTF.

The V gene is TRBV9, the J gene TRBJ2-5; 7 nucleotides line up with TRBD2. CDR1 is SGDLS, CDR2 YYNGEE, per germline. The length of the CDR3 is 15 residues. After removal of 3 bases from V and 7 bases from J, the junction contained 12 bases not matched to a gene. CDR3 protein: CASSAVGAGVTTQYF. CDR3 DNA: TGTGCCAGCAGCGCCGTAGGGGCGGGAGTGACGACCCAGTACTTC. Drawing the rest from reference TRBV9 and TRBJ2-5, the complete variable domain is DSGVTQTPKHLITATGQRVTLRCSPRSGDLSVYWYQQSLDQGLQFLIQYYNGEERAKGNILERFSAQQFPDLHSELNLSSLELGDSALYFCASSAVGAGVTTQYFGPGTRLLVL.

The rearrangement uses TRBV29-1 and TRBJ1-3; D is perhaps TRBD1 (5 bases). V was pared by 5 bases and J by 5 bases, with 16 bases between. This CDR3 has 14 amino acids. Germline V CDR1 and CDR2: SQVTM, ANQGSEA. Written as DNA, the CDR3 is TGCAGCGTTAGGTCCGGGGGTAACAGAAACACCATATATTTT. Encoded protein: CSVRSGGNRNTIYF.

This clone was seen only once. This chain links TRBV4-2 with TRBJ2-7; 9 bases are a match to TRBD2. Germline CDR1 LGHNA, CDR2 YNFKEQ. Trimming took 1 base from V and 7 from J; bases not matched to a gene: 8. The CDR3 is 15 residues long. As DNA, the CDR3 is TGTGCCAGCAGCCAAGGGGCGGGAGGGCCGCGTGAGCAGTACTTC. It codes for CASSQGAGGPREQYF.

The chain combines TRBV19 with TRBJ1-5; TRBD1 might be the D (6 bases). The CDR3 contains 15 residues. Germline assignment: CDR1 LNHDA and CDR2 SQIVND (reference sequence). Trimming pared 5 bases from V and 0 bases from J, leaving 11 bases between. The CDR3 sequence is CASSGGPGSNQPQHF. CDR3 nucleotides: TGTGCCAGTAGTGGGGGCCCCGGTAGCAATCAGCCCCAGCATTTT. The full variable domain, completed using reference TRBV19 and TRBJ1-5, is DGGITQSPKYLFRKEGQNVTLSCEQNLNHDAMYWYRQDPGQGLRLIYYSQIVNDFQKGDIAEGYSVSREKKESFPLTVTSAQKNPTAFYLCASSGGPGSNQPQHFGDGTRLSIL.

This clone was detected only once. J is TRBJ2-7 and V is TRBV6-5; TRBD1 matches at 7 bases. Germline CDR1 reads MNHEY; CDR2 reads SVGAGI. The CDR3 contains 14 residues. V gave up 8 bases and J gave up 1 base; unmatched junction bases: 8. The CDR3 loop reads CASLGQAISYEQYF. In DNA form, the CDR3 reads TGTGCCAGCCTCGGACAGGCCATTTCCTACGAGCAGTACTTC.

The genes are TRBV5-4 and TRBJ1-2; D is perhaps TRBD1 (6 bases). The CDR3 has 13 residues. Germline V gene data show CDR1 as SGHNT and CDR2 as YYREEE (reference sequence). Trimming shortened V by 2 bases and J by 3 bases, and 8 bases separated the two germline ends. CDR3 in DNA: TGTGCCAGCAGCTTTGCAGGGGACTATGGCTACACCTTC. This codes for CASSFAGDYGYTF.

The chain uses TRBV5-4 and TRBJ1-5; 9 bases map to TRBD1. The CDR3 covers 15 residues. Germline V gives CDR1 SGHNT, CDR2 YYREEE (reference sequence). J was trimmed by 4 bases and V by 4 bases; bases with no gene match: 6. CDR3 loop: CASSRDRDGNQPQHF. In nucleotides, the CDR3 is TGTGCCAGCAGCCGGGACAGGGACGGAAATCAGCCCCAGCATTTT.

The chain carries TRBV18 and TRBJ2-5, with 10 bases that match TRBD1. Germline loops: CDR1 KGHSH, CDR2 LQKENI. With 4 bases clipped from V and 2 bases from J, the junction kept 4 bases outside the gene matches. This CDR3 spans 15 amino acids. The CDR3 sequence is CASSRGQGKQETQYF. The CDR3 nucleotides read TGTGCCAGCTCACGGGGACAGGGGAAACAAGAGACCCAGTACTTC. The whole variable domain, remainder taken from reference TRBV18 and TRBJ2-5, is NAGVMQNPRHLVRRRGQEARLRCSPMKGHSHVYWYRQLPEEGLKFMVYLQKENIIDESGMPKERFSAEFPKEGPSILRIQQVVRGDSAAYFCASSRGQGKQETQYFGPGTRLLVL.

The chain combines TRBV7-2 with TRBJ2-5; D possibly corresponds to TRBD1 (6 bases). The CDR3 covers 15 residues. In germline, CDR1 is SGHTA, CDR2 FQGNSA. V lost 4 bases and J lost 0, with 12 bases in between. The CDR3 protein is CASSSPDRNQETQYF. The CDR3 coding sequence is TGTGCCAGCAGCTCCCCGGACAGAAACCAAGAGACCCAGTACTTC. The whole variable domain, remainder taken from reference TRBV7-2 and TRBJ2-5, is GAGVSQSPSNKVTEKGKDVELRCDPISGHTALYWYRQSLGQGLEFLIYFQGNSAPDKSGLPSDRFSAERTGGSVSTLTIQRTQQEDSAVYLCASSSPDRNQETQYFGPGTRLLVL.

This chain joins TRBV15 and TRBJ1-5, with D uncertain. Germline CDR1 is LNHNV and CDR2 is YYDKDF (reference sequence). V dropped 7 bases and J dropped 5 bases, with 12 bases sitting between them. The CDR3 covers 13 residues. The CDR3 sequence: CATTSSPHQPQHF. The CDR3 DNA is TGTGCCACCACTTCCTCCCCCCATCAGCCCCAGCATTTT.

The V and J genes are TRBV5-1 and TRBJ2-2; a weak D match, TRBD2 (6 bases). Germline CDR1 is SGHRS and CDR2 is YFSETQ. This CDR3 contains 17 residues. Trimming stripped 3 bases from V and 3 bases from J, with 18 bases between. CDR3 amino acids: CASSSPRLGEDTGELFF. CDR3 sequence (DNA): TGCGCCAGCAGCTCCCCCCGGCTAGGGGAGGACACCGGGGAGCTGTTTTTT.

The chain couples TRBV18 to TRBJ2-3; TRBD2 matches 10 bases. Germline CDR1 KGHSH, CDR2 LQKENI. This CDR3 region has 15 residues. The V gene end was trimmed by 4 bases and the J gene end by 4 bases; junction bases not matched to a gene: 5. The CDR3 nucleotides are TGTGCCAGCTCACAAATGACTAGCGGGTCAGATACGCAGTATTTT. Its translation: CASSQMTSGSDTQYF.

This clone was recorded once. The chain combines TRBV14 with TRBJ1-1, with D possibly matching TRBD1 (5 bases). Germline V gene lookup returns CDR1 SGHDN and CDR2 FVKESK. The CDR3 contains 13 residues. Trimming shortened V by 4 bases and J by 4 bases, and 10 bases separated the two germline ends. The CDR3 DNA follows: TGTGCCAGCAGCCTGGCAGGGCCCACTGAAGCTTTCTTT. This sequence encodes CASSLAGPTEAFF. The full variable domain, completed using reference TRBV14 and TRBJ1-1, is EAGVTQFPSHSVIEKGQTVTLRCDPISGHDNLYWYRRVMGKEIKFLLHFVKESKQDESGMPNNRFLAERTGGTYSTLKVQPAELEDSGVYFCASSLAGPTEAFFGQGTRLTVV.

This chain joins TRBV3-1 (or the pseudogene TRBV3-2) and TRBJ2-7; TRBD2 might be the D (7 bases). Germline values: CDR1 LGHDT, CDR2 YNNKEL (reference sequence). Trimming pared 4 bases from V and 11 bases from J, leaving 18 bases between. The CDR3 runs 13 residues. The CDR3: CASSPGLGGGEYF. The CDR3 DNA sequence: TGTGCCAGCAGCCCTGGCTTGGGAGGGGGGGAGTACTTC.

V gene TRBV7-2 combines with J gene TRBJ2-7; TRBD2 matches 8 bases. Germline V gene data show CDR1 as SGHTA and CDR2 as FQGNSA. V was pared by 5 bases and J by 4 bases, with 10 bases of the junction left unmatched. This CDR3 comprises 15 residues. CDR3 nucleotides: TGTGCCAGCAGCCCCGGTATAGCGGGAAGATACGAGCAGTACTTC. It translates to CASSPGIAGRYEQYF.

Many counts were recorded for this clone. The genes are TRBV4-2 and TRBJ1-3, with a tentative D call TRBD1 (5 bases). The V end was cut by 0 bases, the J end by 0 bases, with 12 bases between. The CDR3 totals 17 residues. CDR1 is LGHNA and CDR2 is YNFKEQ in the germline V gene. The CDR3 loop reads CASSQELQGLSGNTIYF. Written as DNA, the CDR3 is TGTGCCAGCAGCCAAGAATTGCAGGGCCTCTCTGGAAACACCATATATTTT.

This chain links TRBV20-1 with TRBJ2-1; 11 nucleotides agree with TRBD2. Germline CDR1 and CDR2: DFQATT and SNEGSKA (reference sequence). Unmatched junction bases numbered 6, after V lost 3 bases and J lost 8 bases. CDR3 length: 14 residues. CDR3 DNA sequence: TGCAGTGCTAGTGGGACTAGCGGTCTCCATGAGCAGTTCTTC. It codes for CSASGTSGLHEQFF.

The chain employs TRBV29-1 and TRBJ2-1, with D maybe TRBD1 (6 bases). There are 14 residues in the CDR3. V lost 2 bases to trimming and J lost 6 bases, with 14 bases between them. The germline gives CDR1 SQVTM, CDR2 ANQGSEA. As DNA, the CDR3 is TGCAGCGTTGAAATGGGGGCGCCGGGCAATGAGCAGTTCTTC. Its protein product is CSVEMGAPGNEQFF.

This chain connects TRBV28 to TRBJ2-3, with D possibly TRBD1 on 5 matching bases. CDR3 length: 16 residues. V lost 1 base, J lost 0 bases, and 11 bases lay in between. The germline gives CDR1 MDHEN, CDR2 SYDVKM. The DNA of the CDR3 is TGTGCCAGCAGTTTATCAGGGATCGCAAGCACAGATACGCAGTATTTT. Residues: CASSLSGIASTDTQYF.

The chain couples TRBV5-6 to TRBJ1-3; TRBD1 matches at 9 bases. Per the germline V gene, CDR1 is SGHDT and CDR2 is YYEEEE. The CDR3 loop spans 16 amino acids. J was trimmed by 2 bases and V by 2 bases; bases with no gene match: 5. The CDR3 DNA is TGTGCCAGCAGCTTCTACTGGACAGGGGCTGGAAACACCATATATTTT. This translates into CASSFYWTGAGNTIYF.

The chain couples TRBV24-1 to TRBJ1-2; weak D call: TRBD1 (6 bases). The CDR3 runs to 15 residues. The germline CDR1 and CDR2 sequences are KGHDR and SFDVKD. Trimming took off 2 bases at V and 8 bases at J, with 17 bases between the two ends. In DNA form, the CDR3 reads TGTGCCACCAGTGATTCTCCCAGGGAGGGGGAAGGCTACACCTTC. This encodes CATSDSPREGEGYTF.